This TCR beta chain originates from a study of cytomegalovirus exposure and HLA in healthy donors. The length of the CDR3 is 10 residues. Trimming removed 11 bases from V and 13 bases from J; junction bases left unmatched: 8. In germline, CDR1 is LGHNT, CDR2 FRNRAP. The PCR made use of 60 Vbeta and 13 Jbeta primers. The assay was immunoSEQ multiplex PCR, and TCRdb's table has in-frame clones only and misses some. The table records 40,000 to 55,000 clones, 72% of them present only once. The sequencing sample was made of PBMCs. The chain combines TRBV12-5 with TRBJ2-3, with TRBD2 identical over 8 bases. This clonotype originated in a woman aged 45-65 years in good health and CMV-seronegative. The CDR3 is CAGPGTREYF. The CDR3 region has the DNA TGTGCTGGGCCCGGGACTAGAGAGTATTTT.